This T cell receptor (beta chain) was observed in a study of T cells expressing NK-cell markers. Study observations and caveats: What remained unclear was the HCMV specificity of expanded NKG2C+ T cell clones. One observes that, in several donors, these clonotypes were also the leading ones within the CD3+CD56-NKG2C+ fraction.

Turning to this clonotype: The antigen is undetermined.

From its re-call of the 5' RACE reads, TCRdb lists each CDR3 protein once, without DNA. The listing contains hundreds of thousands of distinct CDR3 sequences. Germline CDR1 GTSNPN, CDR2 SVGIG (reference sequence). The CDR3 spans 13 residues. Sequencing was performed on blood T cells: a sorted CD56 or NKG2C T cell subset, CD4+ or CD8+ T cells, or bulk PBMC T cells (not recorded which). The TCR was taken from a woman aged 18 to 75 in good health. The chain combines TRBV30 with TRBJ2-3. The chain's CDR3 is CAWSADRTDTQYF.